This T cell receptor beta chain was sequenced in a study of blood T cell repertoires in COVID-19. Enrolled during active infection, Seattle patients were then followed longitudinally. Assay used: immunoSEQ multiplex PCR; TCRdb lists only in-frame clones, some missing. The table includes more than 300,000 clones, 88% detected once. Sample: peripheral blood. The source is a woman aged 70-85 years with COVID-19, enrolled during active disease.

CDR3 amino acids: CASSRGDRGQPQHF. The CDR3 nucleotides are TGTGCCAGCAGCAGGGGGGACAGGGGTCAGCCCCAGCATTTT. V usage is TRBV21-1 and J usage is TRBJ1-5; the D call of TRBD1 is as the table states it, not checked on the DNA. TRBV21-1 is a known pseudogene. The CDR3 extends over 14 amino acids.